This T cell receptor beta chain was sequenced for a study of T-cell reconstitution after alpha-beta-depleted transplantation in children. Overall study results and limits: It was reported that alpha-beta T cells came from several hundred expanded graft clones (about two months after transplant).

In its sample, this clonotype was seen a few times. What it binds is not known. Unique molecular identifiers were incorporated when the TCRbeta library was constructed. TCRdb independently ran MiXCR on the PCR reads; one entry per CDR3 protein. This sample yields more than 400,000 distinct CDR3 sequences, of which roughly an eighth are seen a single time; 14% belongs to the top ten. CDR3 length: 18 amino acids. J gave up 3 bases and V 3 bases, and 13 bases lay outside the gene matches. CDR1 and CDR2 from the germline V gene are SGHAT and FQDESV (reference sequence). The chain joins TRBV11-1 to TRBJ2-1, with 8 bases that match TRBD2. The source is a female patient between 2 and 15 years old who had a stem cell transplant for aplastic anemia, so the T cells may come from the graft donor. Material: PBMCs, mostly from graft donor cells, obtained 180 days after TCRalphabeta/CD19-depleted stem cell transplant. This CDR3 reads CASSFNSDRRGVYNEQFF. The CDR3 DNA sequence: TGTGCCAGCAGCTTTAATTCTGACAGGCGGGGGGTCTACAATGAGCAGTTCTTC. The entire variable domain, with the rest obtained from reference TRBV11-1 and TRBJ2-1, is as follows: EAEVAQSPRYKITEKSQAVAFWCDPISGHATLYWYRQILGQGPELLVQFQDESVVDDSQLPKDRFSAERLKGVDSTLKIQPAELGDSAMYLCASSFNSDRRGVYNEQFFGPGTRLTVL.